These T cell receptor beta chains were read from a single sample in a study of identical twins. TCRdb reprocessed the 5' RACE reads via MiXCR and lists one record per CDR3 protein. There are approximately 500,000 distinct CDR3 sequences in the sample; 20% to 25% occur only once, and around 3% lies in the top ten. These data were also reused for a study on T cells expressing NK-cell markers.

The sample was CD4+ T cells sorted from blood. The receptors shown here come from a woman aged 18-29 years in good health. Each CDR3 is given with its conserved first and last residue. A D gene is named only where the DNA matches it firmly. Not all rows give a size; the values are once, few, many and, for expanded clones, a class.

>TRBV20-1|NA|TRBJ1-1|few
CSAFQGRGDTEAFF
TGCAGTGCTTTTCAGGGGCGGGGGGACACTGAAGCTTTCTTT
>TRBV29-1|NA|TRBJ1-1|NA
CSVVRGALNTEAFF
TGCAGCGTTGTCCGGGGGGCTCTGAACACTGAAGCTTTCTTT
>TRBV5-1|TRBD2|TRBJ2-1|NA
CASTLLAGSNEQFF
TGCGCCAGCACCCTACTAGCGGGGAGTAATGAGCAGTTCTTC
>TRBV18|TRBD1|TRBJ1-2|NA
CASSVGQADGYTF
TGTGCCAGCTCGGTGGGACAGGCGGATGGCTACACCTTC
>TRBV20-1|NA|TRBJ1-1|NA
CSAREGGRGTTEVFF
TGCAGTGCTAGAGAGGGGGGCCGGGGTACCACTGAAGTTTTCTTT
>TRBV10-3|NA|TRBJ2-2|few
CASGPNTGELFF
TGTGCCTCCGGTCCGAACACCGGGGAGCTGTTTTTT
>TRBV20-1|TRBD2|TRBJ2-7|few
CSARGRRIEPGTTSYEQYF
TGCAGTGCTAGAGGTCGACGAATCGAACCCGGGACTACTTCCTACGAGCAGTACTTC
>TRBV30|NA|TRBJ1-2|few
CAWSKGGGYTF
TGTGCCTGGAGTAAAGGAGGTGGCTACACCTTC
>TRBV30|NA|TRBJ1-5|NA
CAWRTGNSNQPQHF
TGTGCCTGGAGAACAGGGAATAGCAATCAGCCCCAGCATTTT
>TRBV20-1|NA|TRBJ1-5|few
CSASLLLGQPQHF
TGCAGTGCTAGCCTACTGCTCGGTCAGCCCCAGCATTTT
>TRBV7-6|NA|TRBJ1-1|NA
CASSSDSITEAFF
TGTGCCAGCAGCTCCGACAGTATCACTGAAGCTTTCTTT
>TRBV20-1|TRBD1|TRBJ1-1|NA
CSARDGRGNSEAFF
TGCAGTGCTAGAGATGGCAGGGGGAACTCTGAAGCTTTCTTT
>TRBV10-3|NA|TRBJ1-1|few
CAISDYRVMNTEAFF
TGTGCCATCAGTGACTACAGGGTCATGAACACTGAAGCTTTCTTT
>TRBV5-1|NA|TRBJ1-3|few
CASSPGTAGNTIYF
TGCGCCAGCAGCCCTGGGACCGCGGGAAACACCATATATTTT
>TRBV29-1|TRBD1|TRBJ2-5|few
CSVERTGRWAQYF
TGCAGCGTTGAGAGGACAGGGCGGTGGGCCCAGTACTTC
>TRBV11-2|NA|TRBJ2-4|NA
CASSFGIGQNIQYF
TGTGCCAGCAGCTTCGGCATTGGCCAAAACATTCAGTACTTC
>TRBV5-5|NA|TRBJ2-2|NA
CASSLELFTGELFF
TGTGCCAGCAGCTTGGAGCTGTTCACCGGGGAGCTGTTTTTT
>TRBV6-5|NA|TRBJ2-7|NA
CASSESGEQYF
TGTGCCAGCAGTGAGTCGGGCGAGCAGTACTTC
>TRBV3-1|TRBD2|TRBJ2-3|NA
CASSSSGKSRSSTDTQYF
TGTGCCAGCAGCTCCAGCGGGAAAAGCCGAAGTAGCACAGATACGCAGTATTTT
>TRBV7-2|NA|TRBJ2-3|few
CASSATGWETDTQYF
TGTGCCAGCAGCGCCACAGGGTGGGAAACAGATACGCAGTATTTT
>TRBV12-3/TRBV12-4|NA|TRBJ2-7|NA
CASTPLAIYYEQYF
TGTGCCAGCACCCCCCTAGCGATTTACTACGAGCAGTACTTC
>TRBV20-1|NA|TRBJ2-3|NA
CSARDSAGLPMNTQYF
TGCAGTGCTAGAGATTCGGCCGGACTACCAATGAATACGCAGTATTTT
>TRBV6-4|TRBD1|TRBJ2-3|NA
CASSDSLRDRGTDTQYF
TGCGCCAGCAGTGACTCCCTCCGGGACAGAGGCACAGATACGCAGTATTTT
>TRBV4-2|TRBD2|TRBJ2-1|NA
CASSQGPDVAGGSYNEQFF
TGTGCCAGCAGCCAAGGTCCGGACGTGGCGGGGGGCTCCTACAATGAGCAGTTCTTC
>TRBV11-2|NA|TRBJ2-1|many
CASSLDTANEQFF
TGTGCCAGCAGCTTAGATACGGCCAATGAGCAGTTCTTC
>TRBV24-1|TRBD1|TRBJ2-1|few
CATSDFGTGNNEQFF
TGTGCCACCAGTGATTTCGGGACAGGGAACAATGAGCAGTTCTTC